This TCR beta chain was captured by sequencing in a study of Graves' ophthalmopathy and Graves' hyperthyroidism (dated by TCRdb to the late 2010s). Concerning the study at large: Peripheral blood was collected before any treatment was given, at the time of initial diagnosis. To explore V-J signatures that distinguish ophthalmopathy from hyperthyroidism, a discovery set of about a hundred patients was enrolled, made up of 40 to 45 with ophthalmopathy and some 60 with stable hyperthyroidism. The independent validation cohort included under 20 hyperthyroidism patients plus 17 patients who later progressed from hyperthyroidism to ophthalmopathy. In a handful of hyperthyroidism patients, the T-cell repertoire of thyroid tissue was compared with the T-cell repertoire of blood. The study used signatures of the TCR beta repertoire to tell Graves' ophthalmopathy apart from Graves' hyperthyroidism and to predict which patients would progress to ophthalmopathy. In total, 135 blood samples were TCR-sequenced: 40 to 45 ophthalmopathy, some 75 hyperthyroidism and some 17 hyperthyroidism-to-ophthalmopathy patients. Following sampling, methimazole starting at 30 mg daily was administered to hyperthyroidism patients, and high-dose intravenous methylprednisolone was administered to ophthalmopathy patients. Overall results and qualifications from the work: The 13-signature model separated ophthalmopathy from stable hyperthyroidism with roughly 88% sensitivity and roughly 84% specificity in cross-validation, and 80%/75% in the test set. Most of the expanded thyroid clonotypes with a frequency above 0.001 were also detected in blood, and it was suggested that the thyroid immune response may be reflected by blood repertoires. In validation, the model predicted ophthalmopathy progression with over 60% sensitivity and approximately 75% specificity; 12 predicted patients were CT-confirmed with GO in a median of around 6 months. Sample size was not statistically predetermined, and group allocation was not concealed from the investigators.

TCR beta CDR3 regions were amplified from RNA transcripts for repertoire sequencing. The first round of RT-PCR was done with HTBI primers and the Qiagen OneStep RT-PCR kit, and was followed by a second round of multiplex PCR, then size selection and purification. Libraries were sequenced on an Illumina HiSeq2000 using paired-end 100 bp reads. Per the source publication's procedure: Reads were processed with SOAPnuke, discarding reads with adapters, uncalled bases, mean Phred below 15, or no exact constant-primer or identifier match. COPE v1.2.5 was used to merge the high-quality paired reads. Each unique nucleotide sequence was treated as a clonotype, and MiTCR v1.1 was used to align the clonotypes to the IMGT TRB V, D and J references. The analysis was limited to V-J combinations with a frequency above 0.0001, which together covered approximately 99% of the repertoires. A TCR clonal expansion and chaos score per V-J combination was defined as the ratio of F50 clonal expansion to chaos observed in the TCRdist matrix. Features were reduced by Welch's t-statistics and random forest to around 13 V-J combinations, which fed a naive Bayes classifier. Thyroid-blood repertoire similarity was quantified with the Morisita-Horn index. TCRdb cleaned the public reads at Q25 with fastp, built clones with MiXCR and kept in-frame beta chains. When rows share a CDR3 protein, they turn into one entry using the most common DNA and genes. V and J calls and clone size were set by TCRdb, not the authors. Present in this sample are 500,000 to 800,000 distinct CDR3 sequences, about 38% of which were seen just once. The ten largest make up 2.5% to 3.5% of the sample.

In its sample, this clonotype was seen many times. It has no known antigen specificity. Base-call qualities are not available, and no considerably larger clone is one nucleotide away. Ophthalmopathy patients had moderately to severely active disease, Clinical Activity Score of at least 3, NOSPECS grade of at least 4, and disease duration under 3 months. Patients were excluded if they had other autoimmune diseases, uncontrolled infections, pregnancy or lactation. Diagnosis relied on clinical symptoms, serum thyroxine, TRAb, thyroid ultrasound and orbital computed tomography. PBMCs were isolated from 7.5 to 10 ml of fresh peripheral blood by Ficoll-Paque density gradient centrifugation. Total RNA was extracted using Trizol reagent, and RNA quality was checked on an Agilent 2100 Bioanalyzer. This TCR was sampled from an adult man with Graves' ophthalmopathy. The sample was peripheral blood.

The DNA reads as follows: TGTGCCAGCAGTGAATTTGTAGGCCTGAACACCGGGGAGCTGTTTTTT. Its translation is CASSEFVGLNTGELFF. The chain is made from TRBV25-1 and TRBJ2-2; the D gene identity is not certain. The CDR3 measures 16 amino acids from cysteine to phenylalanine. The read is trimmed to its CDR3 DNA, 48 bases read in frame from base 1. V is shortened by 1 base, J by 1 base, and the region joining them spans 10 bases. The germline V gene gives CDR1 as MGHDK and CDR2 as SYGVNS.